The 5 T cell receptor beta chains below were found in one sample sequenced in a study of blood T cell repertoires in COVID-19. The data were produced by immunoSEQ multiplex PCR, yet TCRdb's version contains in-frame clones alone and is incomplete. The table shows about 65,000 clones, with approximately 75% occurring only once. What was sequenced was peripheral blood. These receptors were obtained from a man older than 75 with acute or convalescent COVID-19.

The V and J genes are TRBV27 and TRBJ2-2; 10 positions agree with TRBD2. Germline CDR1 is MNHEY and CDR2 is SMNVEV (reference sequence). This CDR3 has 18 residues. Trimming took 6 bases from V and 5 from J; bases not matched to a gene: 15. CDR3 region: CASRVLAGLQWGTGELFF. The CDR3 DNA reads TGTGCCAGCAGGGTACTAGCGGGGCTCCAATGGGGGACCGGGGAGCTGTTTTTT.

The rearrangement uses TRBV25-1 and TRBJ2-7, with a tentative D call TRBD2 (5 bases). The germline CDR1 and CDR2 sequences are MGHDK and SYGVNS. The V end lost 4 bases, the J end lost 3 bases, and 13 bases lay between the germline ends. The CDR3 runs to 14 residues. CDR3 coding DNA: TGTGCCAGCAGTGCCTCGGAGGACGACTACGAGCAGTACTTC. Its translation is CASSASEDDYEQYF.

This clone occurred once. V usage is TRBV7-2 and J usage is TRBJ2-3; the match to TRBD2 covers 11 bases. CDR1 and CDR2 (germline): SGHTA, FQGNSA. The CDR3 has 16 amino acids. The junction had 3 bases not matched to a gene; V was cut back by 1 base and J by 3 bases. The CDR3 nucleotides are TGTGCCAGCAGCTTAGATTCTAGCGGGGGGACAGATACGCAGTATTTT. Translation gives CASSLDSSGGTDTQYF. Drawing the rest from reference TRBV7-2 and TRBJ2-3, the complete variable domain is GAGVSQSPSNKVTEKGKDVELRCDPISGHTALYWYRQSLGQGLEFLIYFQGNSAPDKSGLPSDRFSAERTGGSVSTLTIQRTQQEDSAVYLCASSLDSSGGTDTQYFGPGTRLTVL.

The genes are TRBV5-1 and TRBJ2-3, with 8 bases fitting TRBD2. The germline V gene encodes CDR1 SGHRS and CDR2 YFSETQ. The CDR3 contains 16 residues. The trim removed 4 bases at V and 2 bases at J, leaving 9 bases unmatched. The CDR3 is CASSLAAGGTTDTQYF. DNA for the CDR3: TGCGCCAGCAGCCTTGCGGCGGGGGGAACCACAGATACGCAGTATTTT.

The V and J genes are TRBV5-1 and TRBJ1-5; D uncertain. CDR1 and CDR2 from the germline V gene are SGHRS and YFSETQ. The germline V and J ends were trimmed by 5 bases and 1 base, with 13 bases remaining between them. The CDR3 covers 15 residues. The CDR3 loop reads CASSQAGNSNQPQHF. CDR3 nucleotides: TGCGCCAGCAGTCAAGCGGGGAACAGCAATCAGCCCCAGCATTTT. The variable domain in full, with the rest retrieved from reference TRBV5-1 and TRBJ1-5, is KAGVTQTPRYLIKTRGQQVTLSCSPISGHRSVSWYQQTPGQGLQFLFEYFSETQRNKGNFPGRFSGRQFSNSRSEMNVSTLELGDSALYLCASSQAGNSNQPQHFGDGTRLSIL.